This T cell receptor beta chain was sequenced for a study of blood T cells in healthy people across ages. Then a second PCR, running about 7 to 11 cycles, was carried out with a sample-barcoded 5' primer and a J-beta primer mix. TCRdb independently ran MiXCR on the 5' RACE reads; one entry per CDR3 protein. In the table there are about 1.4 million distinct CDR3 sequences, roughly 60% of which are singletons. Drawing of peripheral blood yielded about 9.7 milliliters from each donor. CDR1 KGHSH and CDR2 LQKENI come from the germline V gene. The length of the CDR3 is 15 residues. V trimming: 6 bases; J trimming: 5 bases; junction bases outside the gene matches: 6.

This TCR came from a man between 18 and 29 years old in good health. This chain links TRBV18 with TRBJ2-3; the match to TRBD1 covers 12 bases. What was sequenced was blood. The CDR3 sequence: CASSPGQGAIDTQYF. DNA of the CDR3: TGTGCCAGCTCGCCGGGACAGGGGGCAATAGATACGCAGTATTTT.